These T cell receptor beta chains were read from a single sample in a study of blood T cell repertoires in COVID-19. Clones were read by immunoSEQ multiplex PCR, and TCRdb kept only the in-frame ones, dropping some. The sample consists of more than 250,000 clones, roughly 86% of them appearing once. The sample taken for sequencing was peripheral blood. Source of these receptors: a man between 18 and 35 years old with active or convalescent COVID-19. Each CDR3 is given with its conserved first and last residue.

TRBV10-3 | CAISRTSLSYNEQFF
TRBV5-5 | CASSRTLSYEQYF
TRBV4-1 | CASSQDGKREDVQYF
TRBV6-7 | CASSYSRESSYNEQFF
TRBV10-3 | CAISLGGSTNTGELFF
TRBV27 | CASSLYRQGGDSYGYTF
TRBV9 | CASSGGDRGTEAFF
TRBV12-5 | CASGSGGTSGAHEQFF
TRBV12-3/TRBV12-4 | CASSLQGDEQFF
TRBV11-3 | CASPPSGYTDTQYF
TRBV27 | CASSYPGGEQYF
TRBV5-1 | CASSLGTSGGRSTDTQYF
TRBV4-1 | CASSQRTSGRGTGELFF